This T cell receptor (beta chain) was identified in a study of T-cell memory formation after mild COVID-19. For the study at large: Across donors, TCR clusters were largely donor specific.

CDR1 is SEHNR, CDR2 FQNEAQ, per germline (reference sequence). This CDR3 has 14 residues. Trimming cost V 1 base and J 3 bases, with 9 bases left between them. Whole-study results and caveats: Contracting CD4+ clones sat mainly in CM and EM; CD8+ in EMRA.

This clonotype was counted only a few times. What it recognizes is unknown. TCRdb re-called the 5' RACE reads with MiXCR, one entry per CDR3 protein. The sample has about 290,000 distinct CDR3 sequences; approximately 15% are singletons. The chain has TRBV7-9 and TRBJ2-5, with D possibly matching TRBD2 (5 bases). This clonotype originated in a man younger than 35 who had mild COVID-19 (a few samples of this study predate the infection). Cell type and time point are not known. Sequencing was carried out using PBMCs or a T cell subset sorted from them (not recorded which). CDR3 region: CASSLETREETQYF. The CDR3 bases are TGTGCCAGCAGCTTAGAGACGCGGGAAGAGACCCAGTACTTC.